This T cell receptor (beta chain) was profiled in a study of cytomegalovirus exposure and HLA in healthy donors. The CDR3 has 13 amino acids. The germline CDR1 and CDR2 sequences are LNHDA and SQIVND (reference sequence). Trimming removed 4 bases from V and 5 bases from J, with 11 bases in between. Study-level findings and limits: Evidence from a later analysis indicated that most CMV-associated TCR beta chains looked HLA-restricted.

Regarding this clone: Antigen unknown.

PCR amplification relied on 60 Vbeta primers (plus 13 Jbeta primers). Some clones are missing from TCRdb's copy, which holds only in-frame ones; the method was immunoSEQ multiplex PCR. The sample carries about 55,000 clones, about 82% recorded once. The specimen was PBMCs. The chain uses TRBV19 and TRBJ1-1; a weak D match, TRBD1 (6 bases). This clonotype originated in a man under 40 in good health and CMV-seronegative. The CDR3 loop is CASSSQRGTEAFF. The CDR3, as DNA: TGTGCCAGTAGTAGCCAAAGGGGGACTGAAGCTTTCTTT.